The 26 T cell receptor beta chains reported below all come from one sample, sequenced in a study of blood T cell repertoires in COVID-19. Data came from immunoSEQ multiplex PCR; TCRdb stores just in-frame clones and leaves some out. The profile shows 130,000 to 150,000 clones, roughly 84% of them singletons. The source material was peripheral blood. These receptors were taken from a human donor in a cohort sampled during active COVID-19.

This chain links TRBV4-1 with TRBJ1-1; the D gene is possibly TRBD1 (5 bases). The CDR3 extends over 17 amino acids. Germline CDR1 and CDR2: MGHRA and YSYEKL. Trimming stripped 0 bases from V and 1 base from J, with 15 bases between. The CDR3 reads CASSQDLMGGRNTEAFF. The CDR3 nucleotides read TGCGCCAGCAGCCAAGATCTTATGGGGGGAAGGAACACTGAAGCTTTCTTT.

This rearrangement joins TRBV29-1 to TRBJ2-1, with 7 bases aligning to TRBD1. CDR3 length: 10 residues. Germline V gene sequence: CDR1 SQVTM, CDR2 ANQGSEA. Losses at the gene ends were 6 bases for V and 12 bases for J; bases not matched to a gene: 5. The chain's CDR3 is CSVKGQTQFF. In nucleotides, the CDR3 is TGCAGCGTAAAGGGACAGACGCAGTTCTTC.

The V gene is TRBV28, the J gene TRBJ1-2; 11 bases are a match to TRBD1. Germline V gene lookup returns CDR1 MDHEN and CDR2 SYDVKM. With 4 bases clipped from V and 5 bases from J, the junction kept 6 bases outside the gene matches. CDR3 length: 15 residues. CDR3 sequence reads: CASSWPGTGGYGYTF. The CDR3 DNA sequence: TGTGCCAGCAGTTGGCCCGGGACAGGGGGATATGGCTACACCTTC.

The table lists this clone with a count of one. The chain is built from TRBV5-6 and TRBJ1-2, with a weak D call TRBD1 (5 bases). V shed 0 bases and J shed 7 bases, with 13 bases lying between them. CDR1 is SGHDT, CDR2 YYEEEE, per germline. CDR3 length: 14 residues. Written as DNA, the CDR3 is TGTGCCAGCAGCTTGGCAGGCAGGGAATCTGGCTACACCTTC. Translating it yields CASSLAGRESGYTF. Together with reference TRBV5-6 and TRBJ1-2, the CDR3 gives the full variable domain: DAGVTQSPTHLIKTRGQQVTLRCSPKSGHDTVSWYQQALGQGPQFIFQYYEEEERQRGNFPDRFSGHQFPNYSSELNVNALLLGDSALYLCASSLAGRESGYTFGSGTRLTVV.

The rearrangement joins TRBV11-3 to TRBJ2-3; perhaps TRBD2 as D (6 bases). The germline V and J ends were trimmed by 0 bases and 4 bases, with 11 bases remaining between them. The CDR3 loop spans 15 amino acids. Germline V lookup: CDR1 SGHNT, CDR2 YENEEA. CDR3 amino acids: CASSLDGSSADTQYF. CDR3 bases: TGTGCCAGCAGCTTAGACGGGAGTTCAGCAGATACGCAGTATTTT. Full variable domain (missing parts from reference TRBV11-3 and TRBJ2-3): EAGVVQSPRYKIIEKKQPVAFWCNPISGHNTLYWYLQNLGQGPELLIRYENEEAVDDSQLPKDRFSAERLKGVDSTLKIQPAELGDSAVYLCASSLDGSSADTQYFGPGTRLTVL.

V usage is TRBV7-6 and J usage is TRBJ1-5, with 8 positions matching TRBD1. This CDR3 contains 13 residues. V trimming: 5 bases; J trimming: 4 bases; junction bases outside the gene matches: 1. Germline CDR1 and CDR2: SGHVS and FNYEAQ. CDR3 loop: CASSTGGNQPQHF. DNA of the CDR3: TGTGCCAGCAGCACAGGGGGTAATCAGCCCCAGCATTTT.

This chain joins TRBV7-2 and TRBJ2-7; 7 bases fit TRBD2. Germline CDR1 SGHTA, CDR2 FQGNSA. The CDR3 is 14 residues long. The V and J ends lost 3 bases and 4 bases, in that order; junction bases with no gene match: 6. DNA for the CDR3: TGTGCCAGCAGCTTTGGGGGGGGAGTTTACGAGCAGTACTTC. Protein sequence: CASSFGGGVYEQYF. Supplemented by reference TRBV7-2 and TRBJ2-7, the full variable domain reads GAGVSQSPSNKVTEKGKDVELRCDPISGHTALYWYRQSLGQGLEFLIYFQGNSAPDKSGLPSDRFSAERTGGSVSTLTIQRTQQEDSAVYLCASSFGGGVYEQYFGPGTRLTVT.

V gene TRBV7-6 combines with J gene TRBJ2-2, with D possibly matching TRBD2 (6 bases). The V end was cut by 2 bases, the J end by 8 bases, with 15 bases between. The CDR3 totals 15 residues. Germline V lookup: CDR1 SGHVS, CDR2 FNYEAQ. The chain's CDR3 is CASSLHGGGTGELFF. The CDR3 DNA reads TGTGCCAGCAGCTTACACGGTGGCGGGACGGGGGAGCTGTTTTTT. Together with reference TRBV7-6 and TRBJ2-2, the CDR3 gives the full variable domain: GAGVSQSPRYKVTKRGQDVALRCDPISGHVSLYWYRQALGQGPEFLTYFNYEAQQDKSGLPNDRFSAERPEGSISTLTIQRTEQRDSAMYRCASSLHGGGTGELFFGEGSRLTVL.

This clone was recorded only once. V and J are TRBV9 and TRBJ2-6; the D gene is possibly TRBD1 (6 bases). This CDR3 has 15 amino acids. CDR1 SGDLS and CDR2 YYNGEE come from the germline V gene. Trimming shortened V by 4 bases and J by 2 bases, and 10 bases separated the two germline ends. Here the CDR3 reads CASSLRGAGANVLTF. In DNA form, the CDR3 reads TGTGCCAGCAGCCTCAGGGGTGCTGGGGCCAACGTCCTGACTTTC.

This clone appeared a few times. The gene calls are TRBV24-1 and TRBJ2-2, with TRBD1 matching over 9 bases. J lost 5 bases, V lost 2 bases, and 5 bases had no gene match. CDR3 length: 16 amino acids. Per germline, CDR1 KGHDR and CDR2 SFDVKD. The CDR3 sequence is CATSDSGTGKTGELFF. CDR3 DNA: TGTGCCACCAGTGATTCCGGGACAGGGAAAACCGGGGAGCTGTTTTTT.

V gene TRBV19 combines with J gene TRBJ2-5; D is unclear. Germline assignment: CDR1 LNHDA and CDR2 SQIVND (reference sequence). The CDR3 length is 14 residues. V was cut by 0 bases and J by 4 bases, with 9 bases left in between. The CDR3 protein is CASSIDLERETQYF. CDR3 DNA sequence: TGTGCCAGTAGTATAGATCTAGAAAGAGAGACCCAGTACTTC.

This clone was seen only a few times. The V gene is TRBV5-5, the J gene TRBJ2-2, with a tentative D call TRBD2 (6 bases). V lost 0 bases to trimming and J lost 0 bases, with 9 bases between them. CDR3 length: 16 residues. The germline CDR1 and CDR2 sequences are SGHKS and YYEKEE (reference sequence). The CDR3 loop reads CASSLAGGANTGELFF. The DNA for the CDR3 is TGTGCCAGCAGCTTGGCCGGCGGGGCGAACACCGGGGAGCTGTTTTTT.

CDR3 region: CASSIEVAGTEAFF. The DNA of the CDR3 is TGTGCCAGTAGTATAGAGGTGGCGGGCACTGAAGCTTTCTTT. The chain uses TRBV19 and TRBJ1-1; D gene ambiguous. V lost 0 bases, J lost 4 bases, and 9 bases lay in between. The CDR3 consists of 14 residues. Germline assignment: CDR1 LNHDA and CDR2 SQIVND (reference sequence).

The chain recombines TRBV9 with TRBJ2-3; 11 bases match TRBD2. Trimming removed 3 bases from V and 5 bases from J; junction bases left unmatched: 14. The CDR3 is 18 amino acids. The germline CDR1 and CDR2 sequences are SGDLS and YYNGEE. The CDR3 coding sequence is TGTGCCAGCAGCGGGATCTTAAGACTAGCGGGGATGAGAGATACGCAGTATTTT. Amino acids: CASSGILRLAGMRDTQYF.

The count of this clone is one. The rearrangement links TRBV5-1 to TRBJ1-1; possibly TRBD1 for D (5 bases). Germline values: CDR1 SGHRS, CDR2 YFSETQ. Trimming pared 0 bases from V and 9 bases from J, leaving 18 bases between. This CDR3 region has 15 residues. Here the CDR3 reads CASSLAEEKGHKAFF. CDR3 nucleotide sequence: TGCGCCAGCAGCTTGGCCGAGGAAAAGGGGCATAAAGCTTTCTTT.

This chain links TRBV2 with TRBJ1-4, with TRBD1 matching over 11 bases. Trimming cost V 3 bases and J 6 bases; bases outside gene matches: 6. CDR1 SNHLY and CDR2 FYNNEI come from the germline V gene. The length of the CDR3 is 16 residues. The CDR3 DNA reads TGTGCCAGCAGTGAGTGGACAGGGGGCCTGGATGAAAAACTGTTTTTT. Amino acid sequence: CASSEWTGGLDEKLFF.

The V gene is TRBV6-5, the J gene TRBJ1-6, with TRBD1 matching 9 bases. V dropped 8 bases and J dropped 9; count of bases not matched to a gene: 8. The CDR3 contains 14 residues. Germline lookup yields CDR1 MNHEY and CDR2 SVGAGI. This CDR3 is CASGTGGAGSPLHF. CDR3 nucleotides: TGTGCCAGCGGCACAGGGGGCGCCGGTTCACCCCTCCACTTT.

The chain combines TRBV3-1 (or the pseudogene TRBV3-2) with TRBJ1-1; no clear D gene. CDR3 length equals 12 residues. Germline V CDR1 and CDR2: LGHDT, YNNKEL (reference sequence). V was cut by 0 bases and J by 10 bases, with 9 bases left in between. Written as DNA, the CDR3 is TGTGCCAGCAGCCAAGATGAGAGGGCAGCTTTCTTT. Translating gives CASSQDERAAFF.

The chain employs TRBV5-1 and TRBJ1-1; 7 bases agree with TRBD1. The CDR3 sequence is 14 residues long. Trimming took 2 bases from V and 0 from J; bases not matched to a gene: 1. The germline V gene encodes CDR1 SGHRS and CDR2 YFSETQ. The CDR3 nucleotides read TGCGCCAGCAGCTTACAGGGGATGAACACTGAAGCTTTCTTT. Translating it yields CASSLQGMNTEAFF.

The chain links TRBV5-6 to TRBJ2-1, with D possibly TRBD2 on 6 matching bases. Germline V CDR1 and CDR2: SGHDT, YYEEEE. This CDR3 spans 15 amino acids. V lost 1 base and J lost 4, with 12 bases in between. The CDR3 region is CASSLTSQIYNEQFF. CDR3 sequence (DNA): TGTGCCAGCAGCTTGACTAGCCAGATATACAATGAGCAGTTCTTC.

CDR3 in DNA: TGTGCCAGCAGCAAACCCGCCGGGGAGCTGTTTTTT. Its translation: CASSKPAGELFF. The chain has TRBV21-1 and TRBJ2-2; TRBD2 reflects the table's D call only, with no check against the DNA. TRBV21-1 is labeled a pseudogene. The CDR3 has 12 amino acids.

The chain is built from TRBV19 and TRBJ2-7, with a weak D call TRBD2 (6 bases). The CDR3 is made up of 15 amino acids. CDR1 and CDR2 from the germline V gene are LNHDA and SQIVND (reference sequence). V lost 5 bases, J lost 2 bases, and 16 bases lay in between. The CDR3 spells CASSPRLTSPYEQYV. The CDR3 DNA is TGTGCCAGTAGTCCACGACTGACTAGTCCCTACGAGCAGTACGTC.

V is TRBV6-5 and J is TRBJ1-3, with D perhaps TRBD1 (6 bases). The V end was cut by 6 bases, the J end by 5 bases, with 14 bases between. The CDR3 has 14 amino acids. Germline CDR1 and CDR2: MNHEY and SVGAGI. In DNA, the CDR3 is TGTGCCAGCAGCTCCGCGGGGGCACGAAACACCATATATTTT. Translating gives CASSSAGARNTIYF.

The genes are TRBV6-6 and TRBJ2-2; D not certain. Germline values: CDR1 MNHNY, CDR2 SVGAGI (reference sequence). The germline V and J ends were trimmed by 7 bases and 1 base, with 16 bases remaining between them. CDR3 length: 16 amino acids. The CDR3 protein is CASTPAETENTGELFF. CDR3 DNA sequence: TGTGCCAGCACCCCCGCGGAGACGGAGAACACCGGGGAGCTGTTTTTT.

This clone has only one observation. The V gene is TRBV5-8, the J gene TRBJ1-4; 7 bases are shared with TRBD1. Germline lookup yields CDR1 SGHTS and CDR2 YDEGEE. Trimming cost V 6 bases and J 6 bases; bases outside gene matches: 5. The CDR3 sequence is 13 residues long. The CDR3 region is CASTPRGHEKLFF. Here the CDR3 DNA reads TGTGCCAGCACACCGAGGGGGCATGAAAAACTGTTTTTT.

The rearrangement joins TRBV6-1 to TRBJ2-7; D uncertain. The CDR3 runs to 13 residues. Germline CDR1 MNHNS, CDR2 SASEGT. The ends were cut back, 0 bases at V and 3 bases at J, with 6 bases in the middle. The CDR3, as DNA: TGTGCCAGCAGTGAAGCGGCAAGCTACGAGCAGTACTTC. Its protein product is CASSEAASYEQYF.